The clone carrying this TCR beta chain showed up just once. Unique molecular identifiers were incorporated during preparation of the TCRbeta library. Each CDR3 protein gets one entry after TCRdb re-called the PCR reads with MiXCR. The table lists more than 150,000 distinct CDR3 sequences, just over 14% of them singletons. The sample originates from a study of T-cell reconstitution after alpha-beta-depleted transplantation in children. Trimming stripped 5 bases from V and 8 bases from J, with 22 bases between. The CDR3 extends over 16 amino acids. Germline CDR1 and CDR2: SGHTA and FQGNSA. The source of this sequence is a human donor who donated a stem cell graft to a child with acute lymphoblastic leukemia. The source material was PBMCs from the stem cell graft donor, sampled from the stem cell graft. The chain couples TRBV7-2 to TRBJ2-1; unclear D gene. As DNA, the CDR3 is TGTGCCAGCAGCCCATACTGGTCTAGAAGGCCCCATGAGCAGTTCTTC. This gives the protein CASSPYWSRRPHEQFF.